Each of the 18 T cell receptor beta chains below was sequenced from the same sample in a study of radiotherapy plus CTLA-4 blockade in lung cancer. Clones were read by immunoSEQ multiplex PCR, and TCRdb kept only the in-frame ones, dropping some. Of about 110,000 clones listed, roughly 77% are singletons. The specimen was peripheral blood, collected from a patient treated with radiotherapy plus ipilimumab. The receptors derive from a human donor with non-small cell lung cancer that progressed on radiotherapy plus ipilimumab. Some clones in this sample may be carry-over from other donors' samples.

This rearrangement joins TRBV7-9 to TRBJ2-2; 10 bases are a match to TRBD2. The V gene's germline CDR1 is SEHNR and CDR2 FQNEAQ (reference sequence). The trim removed 5 bases at V and 5 bases at J, leaving 11 bases unmatched. The CDR3 is 17 residues long. CDR3 region: CASSPRLAGGDTGELFF. The CDR3 bases are TGTGCCAGCAGCCCCCGTTTAGCGGGGGGCGATACCGGGGAGCTGTTTTTT.

The CDR3 here is CASSKRGQVTYEQYF. CDR3 nucleotides: TGTGCCAGCAGCAAAAGGGGCCAAGTCACCTACGAGCAGTACTTC. This chain links TRBV7-2 with TRBJ2-7; TRBD1 is a possible D gene (5 bases). The CDR3 is 15 residues long. The germline V and J ends were trimmed by 5 bases and 2 bases, with 16 bases remaining between them. Germline lookup yields CDR1 SGHTA and CDR2 FQGNSA. Drawing the rest from reference TRBV7-2 and TRBJ2-7, the complete variable domain is GAGVSQSPSNKVTEKGKDVELRCDPISGHTALYWYRQSLGQGLEFLIYFQGNSAPDKSGLPSDRFSAERTGGSVSTLTIQRTQQEDSAVYLCASSKRGQVTYEQYFGPGTRLTVT.

The V gene is TRBV7-5, the J gene TRBJ1-4. TRBV7-5 is classified as a pseudogene. The CDR3 extends over 19 amino acids. CDR3 in amino acids: CVRSLVLLRGATTNEKLFF. Written as DNA, the CDR3 is TGTGTCAGAAGCTTAGTCCTTCTGCGGGGGGCTACGACTAATGAAAAACTGTTTTTT.

The chain couples TRBV2 to TRBJ1-4, with D tentatively TRBD1 (5 bases). The germline V and J ends were trimmed by 6 bases and 8 bases, with 10 bases remaining between them. The CDR3 consists of 12 residues. The germline V gene has CDR1 SNHLY and CDR2 FYNNEI. The CDR3 DNA is TGTGCCAGCAGAGGGGTGGACGAAAAACTGTTTTTT. It translates to CASRGVDEKLFF.

The chain combines TRBV6-5 with TRBJ1-6; 9 bases are a match to TRBD1. J was trimmed by 7 bases and V by 4 bases; bases with no gene match: 8. CDR1 is MNHEY, CDR2 SVGAGI, per germline. CDR3 length equals 16 residues. CDR3 sequence: CASSSVRDRDNSPLHF. CDR3 in DNA: TGTGCCAGCAGTTCCGTCCGGGACAGGGACAATTCACCCCTCCACTTT.

The chain carries TRBV29-1 and TRBJ2-3; TRBD2 matches at 10 bases. Looked up from germline, CDR1 is SQVTM and CDR2 is ANQGSEA. This CDR3 spans 22 amino acids. J gave up 1 base and V 2 bases, and 24 bases lay outside the gene matches. The CDR3 region is CSVERLGVGVSAGGAGTDTQYF. Here the CDR3 DNA reads TGCAGCGTTGAAAGGTTGGGCGTCGGAGTTTCAGCGGGGGGGGCCGGCACAGATACGCAGTATTTT.

This clone has only one observation. CDR3 sequence (DNA): TGTGCCAGCAGTAATGAAGGGGCCTTCGCCTACGAGCAGTACTTC. It is translated as CASSNEGAFAYEQYF. The chain has TRBV6-5 and TRBJ2-7, with D possibly being TRBD1 (5 bases). The CDR3 has 15 residues. The V gene lost 5 bases and the J gene lost 2 bases, with 16 bases spanning the gap. Germline-derived CDR1 and CDR2 are MNHEY and SVGAGI.

CDR3 protein: CASSPQLGGVYNEQFF. The CDR3, as DNA: TGTGCCAGCAGCCCTCAGCTCGGAGGGGTTTACAATGAGCAGTTCTTC. J is TRBJ2-1 and V is TRBV7-9, with D possibly TRBD2 on 6 matching bases. The CDR3 runs to 16 residues. The V gene lost 5 bases and the J gene lost 4 bases, with 18 bases spanning the gap. Germline V CDR1 and CDR2: SEHNR, FQNEAQ (reference sequence).

The chain has TRBV11-3 and TRBJ1-6; 7 nucleotides agree with TRBD1. Germline-derived CDR1 and CDR2 are SGHNT and YENEEA. The length of the CDR3 is 15 residues. The ends lost 5 bases at V and 7 bases at J; junction bases unmatched: 8. The CDR3 nucleotides are TGTGCCAGCAGCCCTCGACAGGGAAGAAATTCACCCCTCCACTTT. It codes for CASSPRQGRNSPLHF.

The chain links TRBV29-1 to TRBJ1-1; D unresolved. Germline loops: CDR1 SQVTM, CDR2 ANQGSEA. Trimming pared 7 bases from V and 0 bases from J, leaving 12 bases between. This CDR3 is built from 13 residues. Here the CDR3 reads CSGKTDLNTEAFF. The CDR3 bases are TGCAGCGGAAAAACAGATCTGAACACTGAAGCTTTCTTT.

The sample holds a few counts of this clone. The chain employs TRBV6-6 and TRBJ1-1; TRBD1 is a possible D gene (5 bases). The germline CDR1 and CDR2 sequences are MNHNY and SVGAGI (reference sequence). V lost 6 bases and J 1 base, leaving 9 bases between the germline ends. This CDR3 is built from 13 residues. As DNA, the CDR3 is TGTGCCAGCAGGTTTACAGGGAACACTGAAGCTTTCTTT. Its translation is CASRFTGNTEAFF.

V is TRBV6-1 and J is TRBJ1-1; 8 bases match TRBD1. Looked up from germline, CDR1 is MNHNS and CDR2 is SASEGT. Unmatched junction bases numbered 8, after V lost 6 bases and J lost 5 bases. There are 14 residues in the CDR3. CDR3 DNA: TGTGCCAGCAGATCTGGACAGGGCTGGACTGAAGCTTTCTTT. This sequence encodes CASRSGQGWTEAFF.

This clone was recorded a few times. The same CDR3 is also encoded by other DNA sequences in this sample. The rearrangement uses TRBV5-1 and TRBJ2-3, with D perhaps TRBD2 (7 bases). CDR1 SGHRS and CDR2 YFSETQ come from the germline V gene. V shed 4 bases and J shed 6 bases, with 21 bases lying between them. The CDR3 sequence is 16 residues long. The CDR3 nucleotides read TGCGCCAGCAGCGCGGGGGCTAGCGGAGGGGGGGATACGCAGTATTTT. Amino acids: CASSAGASGGGDTQYF. Drawing the rest from reference TRBV5-1 and TRBJ2-3, the complete variable domain is KAGVTQTPRYLIKTRGQQVTLSCSPISGHRSVSWYQQTPGQGLQFLFEYFSETQRNKGNFPGRFSGRQFSNSRSEMNVSTLELGDSALYLCASSAGASGGGDTQYFGPGTRLTVL.

This chain connects TRBV7-9 to TRBJ2-5, with D possibly matching TRBD2 (5 bases). Trimming shortened V by 1 base and J by 4 bases, and 10 bases separated the two germline ends. CDR1 SEHNR and CDR2 FQNEAQ come from the germline V gene (reference sequence). This CDR3 spans 14 amino acids. The CDR3 is CASSLEHRGETQYF. As DNA, the CDR3 is TGTGCCAGCAGCTTAGAACATCGGGGAGAGACCCAGTACTTC.

The chain carries TRBV21-1 and TRBJ2-2; the table's D call TRBD2 went unverified against the DNA. TRBV21-1 is recorded as a pseudogene. The CDR3 extends over 16 amino acids. CDR3 coding DNA: TGTGCCAGCAGCACAGTGGGGGAGGCGAACACCGGGGAGCTGTTTTTT. Protein: CASSTVGEANTGELFF.

Turning to this clone: This sample also contains other DNA sequences that code for the same CDR3. The chain uses TRBV7-9 and TRBJ1-6; D is possibly TRBD1 (6 bases). Germline CDR1 SEHNR, CDR2 FQNEAQ (reference sequence). CDR3 length: 14 residues. Deletions cut 3 bases from V and 10 bases from J, with 13 bases between. The CDR3, as DNA: TGTGCCAGCAGCTTGGGGGGCGCTGGGTCACCCCTCCACTTT. Encoded protein: CASSLGGAGSPLHF.

The chain uses TRBV4-2 and TRBJ2-6, with D uncertain. Trimming cost V 6 bases and J 10 bases, with 7 bases left between them. CDR1 and CDR2 from the germline V gene are LGHNA and YNFKEQ. The CDR3 length is 11 residues. CDR3 bases: TGTGCCAGCAGTATCCTGAACGTCCTGACTTTC. Its protein is CASSILNVLTF.

The chain uses TRBV4-1 and TRBJ2-1, with D hard to call. The CDR3 consists of 11 residues. The germline gives CDR1 MGHRA, CDR2 YSYEKL. Deletions cut 3 bases from V and 9 bases from J, with 6 bases between. Here the CDR3 reads CASSQGVEQFF. CDR3 DNA sequence: TGCGCCAGCAGCCAGGGCGTTGAGCAGTTCTTC.